What follows are 21 T cell receptor beta chains derived from one specimen sequenced in a study of T cells after yellow fever vaccination. One entry per CDR3 protein results from TCRdb running MiXCR on the 5' RACE reads. Among approximately 260,000 distinct CDR3 sequences listed, 10% to 15% were seen once. Material: CD4+ T cells sorted from PBMCs, obtained 45 days after the yellow fever booster vaccination. The receptors were sampled from a man aged 25-45 years who received the YFV17D yellow fever vaccine.

This clonotype was observed at least ten times. The chain links TRBV28 to TRBJ2-3, with 10 bases identical to TRBD2. The V gene's germline CDR1 is MDHEN and CDR2 SYDVKM. The CDR3 covers 18 residues. Germline trimming cut 6 bases from V and 6 bases from J; bases unmatched to any gene: 18. CDR3 sequence (DNA): TGTGCCAGCAGCACCCTCACGGAGAGAAGCGGGAGGGGGGATACGCAGTATTTT. This sequence encodes CASSTLTERSGRGDTQYF.

This chain connects TRBV20-1 to TRBJ1-3; D not certain. The length of the CDR3 is 14 residues. Germline values: CDR1 DFQATT, CDR2 SNEGSKA (reference sequence). V lost 5 bases and J lost 4, with 15 bases in between. The CDR3 sequence: CSASEVLGGNTIYF. In nucleotides, the CDR3 is TGCAGTGCTTCCGAGGTCCTAGGGGGAAACACCATATATTTT.

A few counts support this clonotype. The gene calls are TRBV6-2 or TRBV6-3 and TRBJ2-1; possible D gene TRBD1, 5 bases. The CDR3 covers 14 residues. CDR1 MNHEY and CDR2 SVGEGT come from the germline V gene. The germline V and J ends were trimmed by 4 bases and 4 bases, with 11 bases remaining between them. CDR3 amino acids: CASSWERGYNEQFF. CDR3 bases: TGTGCCAGCAGTTGGGAAAGGGGATACAATGAGCAGTTCTTC.

The J gene is TRBJ2-2, the V gene TRBV24-1; 7 bases line up with TRBD1. Germline values: CDR1 KGHDR, CDR2 SFDVKD. There are 13 residues in the CDR3. V lost 7 bases to trimming and J lost 6 bases; unmatched junction nucleotides: 4. The CDR3 region is CATRERGPGELFF. The CDR3 bases are TGTGCCACCAGGGAGAGGGGGCCCGGGGAGCTGTTTTTT.

This chain uses TRBV12-3 or TRBV12-4 with TRBJ2-3; 7 nucleotides agree with TRBD2. V lost 7 bases and J lost 2; bases outside the gene matches: 3. The CDR3 totals 13 residues. As DNA, the CDR3 is TGTGCCAGCAAGCGGGATTTCACAGATACGCAGTATTTT. The encoded protein is CASKRDFTDTQYF.

This clonotype was picked up a small number of times. The genes are TRBV11-2 and TRBJ2-7; no reliable D call. This CDR3 is 14 amino acids long. The V end lost 2 bases, the J end lost 2 bases, and 10 bases lay between the germline ends. Germline V gene lookup returns CDR1 SGHAT and CDR2 FQNNGV. Written as DNA, the CDR3 is TGTGCCAGCAGCTTAACGGACGGACCCTACGAGCAGTACTTC. Translated: CASSLTDGPYEQYF.

This clonotype was picked up a small number of times. The chain carries TRBV7-2 and TRBJ2-1, with a weak D call TRBD1 (7 bases). The ends were cut back, 2 bases at V and 4 bases at J, with 12 bases in the middle. Germline assignment: CDR1 SGHTA and CDR2 FQGNSA. The CDR3 spans 15 residues. CDR3 coding DNA: TGTGCCAGCAGCTTATGGCGGGACAGATACAATGAGCAGTTCTTC. This encodes CASSLWRDRYNEQFF.

This clonotype was observed a few times. This chain connects TRBV5-6 to TRBJ2-7, with D tentatively TRBD1 (6 bases). Germline V lookup: CDR1 SGHDT, CDR2 YYEEEE. The CDR3 totals 16 residues. V lost 5 bases and J 1 base, leaving 19 bases between the germline ends. The CDR3, as DNA: TGTGCCAGCAGTCATCTTAAGTGGCAGGGGTCCTACGAGCAGTACTTC. Amino acids: CASSHLKWQGSYEQYF.

A few counts support this clonotype. The chain combines TRBV7-6 with TRBJ2-5; 10 bases line up with TRBD1. Germline-derived CDR1 and CDR2 are SGHVS and FNYEAQ. With 5 bases clipped from V and 6 bases from J, the junction kept 6 bases outside the gene matches. This CDR3 has 14 amino acids. The CDR3 DNA reads as TGTGCCAGCAGCGCTCGACAGGGGGCCCAGACCCAGTACTTC. This encodes CASSARQGAQTQYF.

This chain joins TRBV19 and TRBJ2-2, with 9 bases that match TRBD1. Per germline, CDR1 LNHDA and CDR2 SQIVND (reference sequence). The CDR3 spans 14 residues. V dropped 11 bases and J dropped 4; count of bases not matched to a gene: 8. For the CDR3, the DNA is TGTGCCGGTGGGCCGGGACAGGGCACCGGGGAGCTGTTTTTT. Translating it yields CAGGPGQGTGELFF. The whole variable domain, filled in from reference TRBV19 and TRBJ2-2, reads DGGITQSPKYLFRKEGQNVTLSCEQNLNHDAMYWYRQDPGQGLRLIYYSQIVNDFQKGDIAEGYSVSREKKESFPLTVTSAQKNPTAFYLCAGGPGQGTGELFFGEGSRLTVL.

This clonotype has just a few counts. V gene TRBV20-1 combines with J gene TRBJ1-2, with unresolved D. Germline V gene lookup returns CDR1 DFQATT and CDR2 SNEGSKA (reference sequence). CDR3 length: 13 residues. Trimming pared 4 bases from V and 5 bases from J, leaving 14 bases between. Here the CDR3 reads CSAIVPGGYGYTF. The CDR3 DNA is TGCAGTGCTATTGTTCCGGGTGGTTATGGCTACACCTTC.

This clonotype was observed a handful of times. This sequence joins TRBV7-2 and TRBJ2-1, with D maybe TRBD1 (5 bases). The CDR3 totals 12 residues. The germline CDR1 and CDR2 sequences are SGHTA and FQGNSA. Trimming took off 5 bases at V and 9 bases at J, with 11 bases between the two ends. DNA of the CDR3: TGTGCCAGCAGCCAGGACACCAGTGAGCAGTTCTTC. It translates to CASSQDTSEQFF.

This clonotype has just a few counts. This chain joins TRBV11-2 and TRBJ1-3; tentative D call: TRBD1 (5 bases). The CDR3 contains 19 residues. CDR1 is SGHAT, CDR2 FQNNGV, per germline. The germline V and J ends were trimmed by 1 base and 0 bases, with 19 bases remaining between them. The CDR3 reads CASSLVCWCWGSSGNTIYF. As DNA, the CDR3 is TGTGCCAGCAGCTTAGTTTGTTGGTGTTGGGGGAGCTCTGGAAACACCATATATTTT.

This chain links TRBV28 with TRBJ1-6, with 7 bases aligning to TRBD1. The trim removed 8 bases at V and 6 bases at J, leaving 16 bases unmatched. Germline lookup yields CDR1 MDHEN and CDR2 SYDVKM. The CDR3 covers 17 residues. This CDR3 reads CASDENRGLAFNSPLHF. CDR3 nucleotide sequence: TGTGCCAGCGATGAAAACAGGGGCCTTGCATTTAATTCACCCCTCCACTTT.

This clonotype occurred a few times. The chain is built from TRBV4-3 and TRBJ1-2; D may be TRBD1 (6 bases). The germline V gene encodes CDR1 LGHNA and CDR2 YSLEER. Trimming removed 5 bases from V and 5 bases from J, with 18 bases in between. This CDR3 is 15 amino acids long. In nucleotides, the CDR3 is TGCGCCAGCAGCTACCAGGGGTATGGGACTTATGGCTACACCTTC. Its translation: CASSYQGYGTYGYTF.

A word on this clonotype: A read error is possible here, since a much larger clone lies one base away. The chain carries TRBV4-3 and TRBJ2-7; weak D call: TRBD1 (5 bases). The CDR3 has 13 residues. Trimming left V 0 bases short and J 5 bases short, with 8 bases between. Per germline, CDR1 LGHNA and CDR2 YSLEER. The CDR3 reads CASSQDSTDEQYF. CDR3 DNA: TGCGCCAGCAGCCAAGACTCGACAGACGAGCAGTACTTC.

The CDR3 loop is CASSFLGADGYTF. CDR3 in DNA: TGTGCCAGCAGTTTTCTCGGGGCCGATGGCTACACCTTC. The V gene is TRBV12-3 or TRBV12-4, the J gene TRBJ1-2, with TRBD1 as a possible D gene (5 bases). V was trimmed by 3 bases and J by 6 bases, leaving 11 bases between them. The CDR3 loop spans 13 amino acids.

The V gene is TRBV7-2, the J gene TRBJ1-6; D may be TRBD1 (5 bases). The CDR3 spans 13 residues. V lost 5 bases, J lost 6 bases, and 8 bases lay in between. The V gene's germline CDR1 is SGHTA and CDR2 FQGNSA. The CDR3 here is CASSQDTNSPLHF. The CDR3 bases are TGTGCCAGCAGCCAGGACACTAATTCACCCCTCCACTTT.

The table lists this clonotype with a few counts. The gene calls are TRBV5-6 and TRBJ2-2; D gene uncertain. The V and J ends lost 1 base and 7 bases respectively, with 11 bases between them. CDR3 length: 14 amino acids. Germline loops: CDR1 SGHDT, CDR2 YYEEEE. The CDR3 loop is CASSLFEVVGELFF. The CDR3 DNA reads as TGTGCCAGCAGCTTGTTTGAAGTCGTCGGGGAGCTGTTTTTT.

This clonotype was recorded a few times. The chain combines TRBV6-1 with TRBJ2-5; D may correspond to TRBD1 or TRBD2 (5 bases each). Germline V CDR1 and CDR2: MNHNS, SASEGT. The ends were cut back, 5 bases at V and 1 base at J, with 11 bases in the middle. This CDR3 has 14 residues. CDR3 coding DNA: TGTGCCAGCAGTAAGCCGGGACGCCAAGAGACCCAGTACTTC. It codes for CASSKPGRQETQYF.

The rearrangement uses TRBV7-9 and TRBJ2-3; no definite D call. V gave up 5 bases and J gave up 4 bases, with 16 bases separating them. The CDR3 has 15 residues. The germline CDR1 and CDR2 sequences are SEHNR and FQNEAQ (reference sequence). The CDR3 DNA follows: TGTGCCAGCAGCCCCCGTCGGGTCGGTGCAGATACGCAGTATTTT. Translating gives CASSPRRVGADTQYF.